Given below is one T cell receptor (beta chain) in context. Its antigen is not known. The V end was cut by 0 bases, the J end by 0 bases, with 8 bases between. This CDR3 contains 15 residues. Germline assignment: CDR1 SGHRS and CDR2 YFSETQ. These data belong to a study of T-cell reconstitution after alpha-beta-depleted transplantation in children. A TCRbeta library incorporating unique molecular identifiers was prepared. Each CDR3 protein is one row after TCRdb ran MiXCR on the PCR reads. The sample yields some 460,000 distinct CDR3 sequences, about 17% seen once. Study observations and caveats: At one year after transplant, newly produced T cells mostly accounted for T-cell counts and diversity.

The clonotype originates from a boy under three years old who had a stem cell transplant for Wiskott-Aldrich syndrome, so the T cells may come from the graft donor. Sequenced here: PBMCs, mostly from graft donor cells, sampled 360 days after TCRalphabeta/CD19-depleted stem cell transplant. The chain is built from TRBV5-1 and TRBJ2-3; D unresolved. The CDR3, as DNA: TGCGCCAGCAGCTTGGCGTGGCGCAGCACAGATACGCAGTATTTT. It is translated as CASSLAWRSTDTQYF.